Below, 21 T cell receptor beta chains from the same sample are listed, as sequenced in a study of regulatory T cells in long-lasting Graves disease. Time point described: newly diagnosed GD, antithyroid drugs for less than 3 months. The TCR library was made from RNA that had been extracted from PBMCs in TRIzol. For TCR beta, libraries came from iRepertoire HTBI primers and Arm-PCR of CDR3 regions. TCRdb used MiXCR to reprocess the multiplex PCR reads, holding one entry per CDR3 protein. The sample gives a few hundred thousand distinct CDR3 sequences, approximately 12% of which show up once; approximately 17% is in the top ten. This sample also belongs to another study, concerning T cells in Graves' hyperthyroidism and ophthalmopathy.

The sequenced sample was peripheral blood mononuclear cells (PBMCs), obtained at new diagnosis, from a patient treated with antithyroid drugs. The origin of the receptors is a woman younger than 35 with Graves disease.

Many counts were recorded for this clonotype. The chain joins TRBV29-1 to TRBJ2-7; 7 bases align to TRBD1. The CDR3 is made up of 15 amino acids. The ends lost 3 bases at V and 0 bases at J; junction bases unmatched: 8. The germline gives CDR1 SQVTM, CDR2 ANQGSEA. CDR3 amino acids: CSVEQTGDLSYEQYF. CDR3 nucleotides: TGCAGCGTTGAGCAAACAGGGGACCTCTCCTACGAGCAGTACTTC.

This clonotype was recorded at least ten times. The chain has TRBV7-2 and TRBJ2-5; D is ambiguous. CDR1 and CDR2 (germline): SGHTA, FQGNSA. The CDR3 sequence is 14 residues long. The V end lost 1 base, the J end lost 1 base, and 7 bases lay between the germline ends. The CDR3 is CASSLGRAQETQYF. The DNA of the CDR3 is TGTGCCAGCAGCTTAGGCAGAGCCCAAGAGACCCAGTACTTC.

This clonotype has a count of ten or more. The chain recombines TRBV7-9 with TRBJ2-5; D unresolved. Germline-derived CDR1 and CDR2 are SEHNR and FQNEAQ (reference sequence). Trimming removed 5 bases at V and 2 bases at J, with 3 bases between. The CDR3 runs 11 residues. DNA of the CDR3: TGTGCCAGCAGCAAACAAGAGACCCAGTACTTC. Amino acids: CASSKQETQYF.

Only a few counts were recorded for this clonotype. V is TRBV6-2 or TRBV6-3 and J is TRBJ1-2; 9 bases match TRBD1. Trimming took 6 bases from V and 7 from J; bases not matched to a gene: 6. Germline V CDR1 and CDR2: MNHEY, SVGEGT. The CDR3 is 13 residues long. CDR3 amino acids: CASRAQGAGGYTF. DNA for the CDR3: TGTGCCAGCAGAGCACAGGGGGCGGGTGGCTACACCTTC.

J is TRBJ1-1 and V is TRBV11-2; D gene uncertain. Germline V CDR1 and CDR2: SGHAT, FQNNGV. V lost 6 bases to trimming and J lost 3 bases, with 11 bases between them. This CDR3 is 13 amino acids long. For the CDR3, the DNA is TGTGCCAGCAGTGACTCGATTTACACTGAAGCTTTCTTT. Translating it yields CASSDSIYTEAFF.

This clonotype was seen at least ten times. The chain carries TRBV12-3 or TRBV12-4 and TRBJ2-7; TRBD2 might be the D (7 bases). V lost 6 bases, J lost 3 bases, and 12 bases lay in between. CDR3 size: 13 residues. CDR3 residues: CASRRGGIYEQYF. The CDR3 DNA follows: TGTGCCAGCAGGAGGGGGGGAATCTACGAGCAGTACTTC.

This clonotype occurred many times. The chain links TRBV28 to TRBJ1-6, with TRBD1 identical over 7 bases. The germline gives CDR1 MDHEN, CDR2 SYDVKM. The junction had 11 bases not matched to a gene; V was cut back by 5 bases and J by 10 bases. The CDR3 is 15 amino acids. The CDR3 reads CASSPLTGTKSPLHF. As DNA, the CDR3 is TGTGCCAGCAGTCCCTTGACAGGGACGAAATCACCCCTCCACTTT.

The chain is built from TRBV20-1 and TRBJ2-1, with 12 bases aligning to TRBD2. The V segment lost 5 bases and the J segment 10 bases; nucleotides outside the gene matches: 12. Germline V gene data show CDR1 as DFQATT and CDR2 as SNEGSKA (reference sequence). This CDR3 has 15 residues. CDR3 bases: TGCAGTGCTGACCGCCCTAGCGGGGGGGCGCGGGAGCAGTTCTTC. Protein sequence: CSADRPSGGAREQFF.

For this clonotype: This probably arose from a read error, given a far larger clone one base away. CDR3 sequence (DNA): TGTGCCAGCAGCCATCAGTGGGGACCCTACGAGCAGTACGTC. As protein: CASSHQWGPYEQYV. The rearrangement joins TRBV11-2 to TRBJ2-7; possibly TRBD1 or TRBD2 for D (5 bases each). CDR3 length: 14 amino acids. CDR1 and CDR2 (germline): SGHAT, FQNNGV. Trimming removed 5 bases from V and 2 bases from J, with 13 bases in between.

This clonotype came up many times. This chain connects TRBV28 to TRBJ2-7; D is uncertain. V was trimmed by 5 bases and J by 0 bases, leaving 20 bases between them. The germline CDR1 and CDR2 sequences are MDHEN and SYDVKM. The CDR3 is 17 residues long. The CDR3 sequence: CASSPPDGIAHSYEQYF. CDR3 DNA sequence: TGTGCCAGCAGTCCTCCGGACGGAATTGCCCACTCCTACGAGCAGTACTTC.

At least ten counts were recorded for this clonotype. The rearrangement joins TRBV6-1 to TRBJ1-2, with a tentative D call TRBD1 (5 bases). CDR1 MNHNS and CDR2 SASEGT come from the germline V gene. V dropped 7 bases and J dropped 7 bases, with 19 bases sitting between them. The CDR3 runs to 14 residues. The CDR3 DNA is TGTGCCAGCACCCCGGGATGGGGGAGGATTGGCTACACCTTC. This translates into CASTPGWGRIGYTF.

This chain joins TRBV20-1 and TRBJ2-5; TRBD1 matches at 8 bases. Germline V gene lookup returns CDR1 DFQATT and CDR2 SNEGSKA (reference sequence). The trim removed 7 bases at V and 0 bases at J, leaving 7 bases unmatched. The CDR3 length is 14 residues. The CDR3 coding sequence is TGCAGTGGCTACCGACAGGGGAACCAAGAGACCCAGTACTTC. Its translation: CSGYRQGNQETQYF.

The sample holds many counts of this clonotype. V is TRBV5-1 and J is TRBJ2-7; D is uncertain. The CDR3 is 15 amino acids. Germline CDR1 reads SGHRS; CDR2 reads YFSETQ. V lost 0 bases to trimming and J lost 4 bases, with 14 bases between them. This CDR3 reads CASSLVWPSAYEQYF. CDR3 nucleotide sequence: TGCGCCAGCAGCTTGGTTTGGCCATCGGCATACGAGCAGTACTTC.

This clonotype was seen at least ten times. CDR3 coding DNA: TGCGCCGGACTCCAAGAGACCCAGTACTTC. Translating gives CAGLQETQYF. The gene calls are TRBV20-1 and TRBJ2-5, with D perhaps matching TRBD2 (5 bases). The CDR3 covers 10 residues. In germline, CDR1 is DFQATT, CDR2 SNEGSKA (reference sequence).

The J gene is TRBJ1-5, the V gene TRBV12-3 or TRBV12-4; possibly TRBD1 for D (6 bases). Trimming removed 0 bases at V and 5 bases at J, with 11 bases between. CDR3 length: 15 residues. The CDR3 loop is CASSLAFRGDQPQHF. CDR3 DNA: TGTGCCAGCAGTTTAGCTTTCAGGGGCGATCAGCCCCAGCATTTT.

This clonotype was seen only a few times. The rearrangement joins TRBV4-1 to TRBJ2-1; D might be TRBD2 (5 bases). CDR3 length: 16 residues. The germline V and J ends were trimmed by 0 bases and 8 bases, with 17 bases remaining between them. Germline CDR1 and CDR2: MGHRA and YSYEKL. CDR3 residues: CASSQDLRVRRDEQFF. For the CDR3, the DNA is TGCGCCAGCAGCCAAGATCTGAGGGTCCGGCGCGATGAGCAGTTCTTC.

This clonotype occurred many times. This sequence joins TRBV10-3 and TRBJ2-3; D is unclear. The CDR3 has 14 amino acids. V was cut by 6 bases and J by 0 bases, with 10 bases left in between. In germline, CDR1 is ENHRY, CDR2 SYGVKD. The chain's CDR3 is CAIRPAVSTDTQYF. The CDR3 DNA is TGTGCCATCAGGCCGGCGGTGAGCACAGATACGCAGTATTTT.

This chain joins TRBV6-1 and TRBJ1-4; 7 nucleotides line up with TRBD1. V lost 5 bases and J lost 7; bases outside the gene matches: 7. This CDR3 is built from 14 residues. CDR1 MNHNS and CDR2 SASEGT come from the germline V gene. In DNA form, the CDR3 reads TGTGCCAGCAGTCAAGGGGGCGCGAGTGAAAAACTGTTTTTT. This translates into CASSQGGASEKLFF.

The V and J genes are TRBV4-3 and TRBJ1-1; 10 positions agree with TRBD1. In germline, CDR1 is LGHNA, CDR2 YSLEER. V lost 1 base, J lost 2 bases, and 4 bases stayed unmatched. The CDR3 consists of 16 residues. CDR3 nucleotide sequence: TGCGCCAGCAGCCAAGTGGGACAGGGGCTTAACACTGAAGCTTTCTTT. It codes for CASSQVGQGLNTEAFF.

This clonotype was counted between two and nine times. This sequence joins TRBV11-2 and TRBJ2-1; TRBD2 aligns across 7 bases. V lost 5 bases and J lost 5; bases outside the gene matches: 9. Germline loops: CDR1 SGHAT, CDR2 FQNNGV. This CDR3 spans 15 amino acids. CDR3 nucleotide sequence: TGTGCCAGCAGCCCCGGGGTTCTAGCGGACAATGAGCAGTTCTTC. This encodes CASSPGVLADNEQFF. Full variable domain (outside the CDR3, taken from reference TRBV11-2 and TRBJ2-1): EAGVAQSPRYKIIEKRQSVAFWCNPISGHATLYWYQQILGQGPKLLIQFQNNGVVDDSQLPKDRFSAERLKGVDSTLKIQPAKLEDSAVYLCASSPGVLADNEQFFGPGTRLTVL.

This clonotype was seen ten or more times. The chain carries TRBV7-2 and TRBJ1-1; D ambiguous. V gave up 1 base and J gave up 1 base, with 13 bases separating them. Germline CDR1 reads SGHTA; CDR2 reads FQGNSA. The CDR3 loop spans 16 amino acids. The CDR3 coding sequence is TGTGCCAGCAGCTTAGATCTGTACGCGGCGAACACTGAAGCTTTCTTT. This translates into CASSLDLYAANTEAFF.